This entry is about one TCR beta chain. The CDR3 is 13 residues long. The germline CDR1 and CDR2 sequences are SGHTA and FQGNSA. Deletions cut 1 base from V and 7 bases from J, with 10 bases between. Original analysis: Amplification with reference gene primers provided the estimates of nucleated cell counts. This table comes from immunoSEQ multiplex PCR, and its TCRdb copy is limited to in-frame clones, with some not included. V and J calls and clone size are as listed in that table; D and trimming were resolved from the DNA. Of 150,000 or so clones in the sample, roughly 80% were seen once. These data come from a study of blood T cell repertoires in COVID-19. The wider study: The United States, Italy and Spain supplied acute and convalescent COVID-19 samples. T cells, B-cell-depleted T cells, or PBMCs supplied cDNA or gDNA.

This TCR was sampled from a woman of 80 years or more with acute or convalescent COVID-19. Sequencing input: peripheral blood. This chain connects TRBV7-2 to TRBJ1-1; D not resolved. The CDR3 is CASSLVSTREAFF. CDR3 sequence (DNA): TGTGCCAGCAGCTTAGTTAGTACCCGTGAAGCTTTCTTT.